This paragraph covers one T cell receptor beta chain sequence. Its antigen is still unknown. The data were obtained in a study of T cell repertoires in cytomegalovirus infection. Study-wide context: Use of recently identified HLA-C-restricted and well-studied HLA-B-restricted CMV epitopes was part of the study. Public TCR beta signatures indicated both CMV infection and matching HLA type. General study results and limits: HLA-C-restricted, CMV-specific TCR beta clonotypes were dominant ex vivo. Cumulative frequency of public TCR beta families picked out carriers of CMV plus the relevant HLA.

CDR1 MGHDK and CDR2 SYGVNS come from the germline V gene. After removal of 8 bases from V and 6 bases from J, the junction contained 8 bases not matched to a gene. The CDR3 consists of 13 residues. MiXCR, applied by TCRdb to the reads, yields one record per CDR3 protein. The sample holds fewer than 900,000 distinct CDR3 sequences, roughly 28% seen once. This clonotype originated in a human donor in good health (CMV status not recorded). Some clones in this sample may be carry-over from other donors' samples. V and J are TRBV25-1 and TRBJ2-3, with TRBD2 matching over 7 bases. Material: cultured CD8+ T cells from PBMCs, obtained from culture after CMV antigen stimulation. The CDR3 region is CASGWTRVDTQYF. In DNA form, the CDR3 reads TGTGCCAGCGGGTGGACTAGGGTCGATACGCAGTATTTT.